This TCR beta chain was sequenced in a study of cytomegalovirus exposure and HLA in healthy donors. Germline assignment: CDR1 SGHNT and CDR2 YYREEE (reference sequence). This CDR3 is 11 amino acids long. There are many counts of this clone. This PCR relied on a set of 60 Vbeta primers and 13 Jbeta primers. Sequenced by immunoSEQ multiplex PCR; TCRdb stores in-frame clones only, minus some. Altogether approximately 100,000 clones are present, 64% being singletons, with the ten largest covering roughly 3.2%. The material sequenced was PBMCs. The rearrangement uses TRBV5-4 and TRBJ1-2, with 7 positions matching TRBD1. The TCR sequence derives from a man between 60 and 75 years old in good health and CMV-seronegative. This CDR3 reads CAFWDSYGYTF. CDR3 in DNA: TGTGCTTTCTGGGACAGCTATGGCTACACCTTC.